This section outlines one T cell receptor beta chain sequence together with its context. Its target is unknown. The data were taken from a study of cytomegalovirus exposure and HLA in healthy donors. Vbeta (60) and Jbeta (13) primers were used in the PCR. Libraries were prepared by immunoSEQ multiplex PCR; TCRdb keeps only in-frame clonotypes and omits some of them. The table shows more than 50,000 clones, with over 65% occurring only once. Study observations and caveats: Several of the most significant clusters appeared, in a later analysis, to be linked to common viral pathogens. In a later analysis, at a false discovery rate of 0.05, roughly 18,000 TCR beta sequences were associated with HLA alleles.

Trimming removed 6 bases at V and 0 bases at J, with 9 bases between. Germline CDR1 reads SGHNT; CDR2 reads YYREEE (reference sequence). The CDR3 extends over 13 amino acids. The rearrangement joins TRBV5-4 to TRBJ1-1; D unclear. The sequencing sample was made of PBMCs. The source is a man aged 40-55 years in good health and CMV-seropositive. The CDR3 sequence: CASTDGMNTEAFF. The CDR3 region has the DNA TGTGCCAGCACCGACGGGATGAACACTGAAGCTTTCTTT. The variable domain in full, completed from reference TRBV5-4 and TRBJ1-1, reads ETGVTQSPTHLIKTRGQQVTLRCSSQSGHNTVSWYQQALGQGPQFIFQYYREEENGRGNFPPRFSGLQFPNYSSELNVNALELDDSALYLCASTDGMNTEAFFGQGTRLTVV.